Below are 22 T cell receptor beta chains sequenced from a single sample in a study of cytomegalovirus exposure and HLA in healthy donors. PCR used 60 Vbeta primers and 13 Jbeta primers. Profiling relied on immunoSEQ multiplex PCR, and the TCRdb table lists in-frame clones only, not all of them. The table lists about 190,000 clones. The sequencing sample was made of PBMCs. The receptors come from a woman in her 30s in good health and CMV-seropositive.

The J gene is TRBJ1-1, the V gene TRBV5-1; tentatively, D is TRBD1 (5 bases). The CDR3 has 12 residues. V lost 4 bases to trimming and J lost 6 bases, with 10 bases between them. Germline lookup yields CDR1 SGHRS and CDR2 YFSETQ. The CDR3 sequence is CASSPGGPEAFF. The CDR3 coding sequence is TGCGCCAGCAGCCCCGGGGGACCTGAAGCTTTCTTT.

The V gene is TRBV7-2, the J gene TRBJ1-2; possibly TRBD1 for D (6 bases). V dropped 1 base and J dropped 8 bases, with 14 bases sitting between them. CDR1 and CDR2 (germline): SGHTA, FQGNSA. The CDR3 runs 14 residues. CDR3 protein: CASSLVQGEGGYTF. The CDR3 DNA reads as TGTGCCAGCAGCTTAGTACAGGGAGAGGGCGGCTACACCTTC.

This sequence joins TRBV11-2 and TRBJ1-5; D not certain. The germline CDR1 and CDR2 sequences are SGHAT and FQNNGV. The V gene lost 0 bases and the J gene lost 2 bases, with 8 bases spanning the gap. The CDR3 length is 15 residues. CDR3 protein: CASSLEPRGNQPQHF. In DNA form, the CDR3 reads TGTGCCAGCAGCTTAGAGCCGCGGGGCAATCAGCCCCAGCATTTT. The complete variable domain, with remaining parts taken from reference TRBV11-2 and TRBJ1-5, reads EAGVAQSPRYKIIEKRQSVAFWCNPISGHATLYWYQQILGQGPKLLIQFQNNGVVDDSQLPKDRFSAERLKGVDSTLKIQPAKLEDSAVYLCASSLEPRGNQPQHFGDGTRLSIL.

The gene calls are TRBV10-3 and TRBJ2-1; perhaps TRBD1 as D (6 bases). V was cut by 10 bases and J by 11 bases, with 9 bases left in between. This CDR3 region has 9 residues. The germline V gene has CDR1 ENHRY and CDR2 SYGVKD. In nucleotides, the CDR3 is TGTGCCAACGGACAGCAGCAGTTCTTC. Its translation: CANGQQQFF.

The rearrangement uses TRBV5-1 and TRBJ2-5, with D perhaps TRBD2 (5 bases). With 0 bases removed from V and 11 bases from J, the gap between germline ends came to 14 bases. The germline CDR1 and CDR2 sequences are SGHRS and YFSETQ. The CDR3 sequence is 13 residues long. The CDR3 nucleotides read TGCGCCAGCAGCTTGGAGGAACGCTGGGAGCAGTACTTC. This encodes CASSLEERWEQYF.

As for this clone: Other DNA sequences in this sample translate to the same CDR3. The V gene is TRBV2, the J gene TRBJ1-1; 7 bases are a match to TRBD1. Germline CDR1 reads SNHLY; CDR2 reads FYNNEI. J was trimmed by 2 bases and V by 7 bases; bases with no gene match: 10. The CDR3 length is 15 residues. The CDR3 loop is CASTGLRDRNTEAFF. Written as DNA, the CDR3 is TGTGCCAGCACCGGACTCCGGGACAGAAACACTGAAGCTTTCTTT. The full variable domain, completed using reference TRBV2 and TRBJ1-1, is EPEVTQTPSHQVTQMGQEVILRCVPISNHLYFYWYRQILGQKVEFLVSFYNNEISEKSEIFDDQFSVERPDGSNFTLKIRSTKLEDSAMYFCASTGLRDRNTEAFFGQGTRLTVV.

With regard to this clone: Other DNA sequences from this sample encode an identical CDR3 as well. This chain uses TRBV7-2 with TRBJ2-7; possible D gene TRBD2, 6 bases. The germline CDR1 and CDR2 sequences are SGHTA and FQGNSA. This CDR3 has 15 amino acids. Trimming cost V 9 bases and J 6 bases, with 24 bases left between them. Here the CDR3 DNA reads TGTGCCAGTAGCCCATATCAGGGAGGAGTGTTCGAGCAGTACTTC. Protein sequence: CASSPYQGGVFEQYF.

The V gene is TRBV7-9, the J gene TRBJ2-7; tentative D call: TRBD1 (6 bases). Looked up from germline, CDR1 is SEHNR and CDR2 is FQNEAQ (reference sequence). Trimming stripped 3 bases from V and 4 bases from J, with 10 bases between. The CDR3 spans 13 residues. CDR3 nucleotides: TGTGCCAGCAGCTTGGACAGCCGGTACGAGCAGTACTTC. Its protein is CASSLDSRYEQYF.

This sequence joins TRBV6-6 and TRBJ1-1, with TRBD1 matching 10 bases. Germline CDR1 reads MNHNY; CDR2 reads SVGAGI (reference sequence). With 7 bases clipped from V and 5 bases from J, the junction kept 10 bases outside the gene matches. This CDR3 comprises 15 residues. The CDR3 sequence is CASTQTGGKRTEAFF. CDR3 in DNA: TGTGCCAGCACCCAGACAGGGGGCAAAAGGACTGAAGCTTTCTTT.

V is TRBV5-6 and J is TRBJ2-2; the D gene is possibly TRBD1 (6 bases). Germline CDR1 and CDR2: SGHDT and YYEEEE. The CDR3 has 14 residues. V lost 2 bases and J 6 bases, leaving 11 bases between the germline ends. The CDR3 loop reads CASSFNPGAGELFF. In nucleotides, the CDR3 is TGTGCCAGCAGCTTTAACCCAGGGGCCGGGGAGCTGTTTTTT.

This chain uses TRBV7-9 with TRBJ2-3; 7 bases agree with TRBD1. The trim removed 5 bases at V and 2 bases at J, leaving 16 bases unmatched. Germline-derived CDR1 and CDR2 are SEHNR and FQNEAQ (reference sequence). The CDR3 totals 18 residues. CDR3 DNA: TGTGCCAGCAGCCCCAGCCAAAAGGGGGCCGTAATCACAGATACGCAGTATTTT. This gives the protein CASSPSQKGAVITDTQYF.

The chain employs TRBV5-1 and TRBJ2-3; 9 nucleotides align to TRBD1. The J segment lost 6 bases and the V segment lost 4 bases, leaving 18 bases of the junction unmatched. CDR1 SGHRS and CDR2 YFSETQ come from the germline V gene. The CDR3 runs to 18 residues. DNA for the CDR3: TGCGCCAGCAGCCCCTCGCGTCCAGGGACAGGGAAGTGGGATACGCAGTATTTT. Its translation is CASSPSRPGTGKWDTQYF.

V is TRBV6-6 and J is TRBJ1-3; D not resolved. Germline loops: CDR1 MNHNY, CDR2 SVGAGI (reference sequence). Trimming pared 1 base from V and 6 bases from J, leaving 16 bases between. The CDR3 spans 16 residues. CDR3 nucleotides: TGTGCCAGCAGTTACTTTCCCGTGGCTGGAGAAAACACCATATATTTT. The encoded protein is CASSYFPVAGENTIYF.

The CDR3 DNA is TGTGCCAGCAGTGGGACAGGGGGCATTATTCAAGAGACCCAGTACTTC. Its translation is CASSGTGGIIQETQYF. V and J are TRBV6-1 and TRBJ2-5, with 11 bases matching TRBD1. Losses at the gene ends were 4 bases for V and 2 bases for J; bases not matched to a gene: 6. This CDR3 region has 16 residues. Germline V lookup: CDR1 MNHNS, CDR2 SASEGT.

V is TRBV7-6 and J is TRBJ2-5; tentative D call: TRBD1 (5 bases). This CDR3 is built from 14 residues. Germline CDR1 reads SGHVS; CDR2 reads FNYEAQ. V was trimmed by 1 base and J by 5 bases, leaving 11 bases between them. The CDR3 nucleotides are TGTGCCAGCAGCTTAGATCAGGGCCCCGAGACCCAGTACTTC. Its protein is CASSLDQGPETQYF.

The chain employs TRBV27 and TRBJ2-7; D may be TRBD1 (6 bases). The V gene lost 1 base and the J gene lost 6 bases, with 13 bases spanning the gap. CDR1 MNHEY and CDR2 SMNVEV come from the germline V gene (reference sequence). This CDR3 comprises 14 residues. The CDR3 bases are TGTGCCAGCAGTTTATACCCAGGGGTGGTCGAGCAGTACTTC. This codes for CASSLYPGVVEQYF.

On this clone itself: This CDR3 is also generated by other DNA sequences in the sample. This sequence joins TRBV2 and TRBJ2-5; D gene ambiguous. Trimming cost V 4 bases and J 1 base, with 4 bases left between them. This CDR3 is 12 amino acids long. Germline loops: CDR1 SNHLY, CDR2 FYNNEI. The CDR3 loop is CASSGLQETQYF. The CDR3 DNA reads TGTGCCAGCAGTGGGCTCCAAGAGACCCAGTACTTC.

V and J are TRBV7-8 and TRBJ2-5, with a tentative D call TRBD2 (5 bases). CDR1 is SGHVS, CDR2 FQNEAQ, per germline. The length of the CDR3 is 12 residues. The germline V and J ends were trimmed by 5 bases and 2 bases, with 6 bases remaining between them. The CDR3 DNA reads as TGTGCCAGCAGCCCGGGGCAAGAGACCCAGTACTTC. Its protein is CASSPGQETQYF.

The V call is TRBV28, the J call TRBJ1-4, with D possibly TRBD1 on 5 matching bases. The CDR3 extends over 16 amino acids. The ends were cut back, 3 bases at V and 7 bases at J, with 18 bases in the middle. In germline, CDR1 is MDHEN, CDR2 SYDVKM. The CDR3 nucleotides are TGTGCCAGCAGTTTTGGGGGGTCAGTGGGGCGTGAAAAACTGTTTTTT. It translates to CASSFGGSVGREKLFF.

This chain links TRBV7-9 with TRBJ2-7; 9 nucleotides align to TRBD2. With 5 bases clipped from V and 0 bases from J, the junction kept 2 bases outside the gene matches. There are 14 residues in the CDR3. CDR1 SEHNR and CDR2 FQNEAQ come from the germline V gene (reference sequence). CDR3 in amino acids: CASSTSGYSYEQYF. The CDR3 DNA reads TGTGCCAGCAGCACTAGCGGGTACTCCTACGAGCAGTACTTC.

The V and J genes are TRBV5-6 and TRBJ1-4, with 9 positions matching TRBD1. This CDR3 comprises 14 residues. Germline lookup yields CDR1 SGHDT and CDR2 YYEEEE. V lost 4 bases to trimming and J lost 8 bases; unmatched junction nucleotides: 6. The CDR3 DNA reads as TGTGCCAGCAGCCCACAGGGGGCGCCCGAAAAACTGTTTTTT. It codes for CASSPQGAPEKLFF. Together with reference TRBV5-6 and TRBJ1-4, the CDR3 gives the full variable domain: DAGVTQSPTHLIKTRGQQVTLRCSPKSGHDTVSWYQQALGQGPQFIFQYYEEEERQRGNFPDRFSGHQFPNYSSELNVNALLLGDSALYLCASSPQGAPEKLFFGSGTQLSVL.

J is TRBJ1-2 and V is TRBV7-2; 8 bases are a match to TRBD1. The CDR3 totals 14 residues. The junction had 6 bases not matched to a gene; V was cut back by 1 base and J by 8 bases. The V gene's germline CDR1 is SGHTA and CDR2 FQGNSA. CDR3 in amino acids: CASSLGTGKEGYTF. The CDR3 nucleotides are TGTGCCAGCAGCTTAGGGACAGGGAAGGAAGGCTACACCTTC.